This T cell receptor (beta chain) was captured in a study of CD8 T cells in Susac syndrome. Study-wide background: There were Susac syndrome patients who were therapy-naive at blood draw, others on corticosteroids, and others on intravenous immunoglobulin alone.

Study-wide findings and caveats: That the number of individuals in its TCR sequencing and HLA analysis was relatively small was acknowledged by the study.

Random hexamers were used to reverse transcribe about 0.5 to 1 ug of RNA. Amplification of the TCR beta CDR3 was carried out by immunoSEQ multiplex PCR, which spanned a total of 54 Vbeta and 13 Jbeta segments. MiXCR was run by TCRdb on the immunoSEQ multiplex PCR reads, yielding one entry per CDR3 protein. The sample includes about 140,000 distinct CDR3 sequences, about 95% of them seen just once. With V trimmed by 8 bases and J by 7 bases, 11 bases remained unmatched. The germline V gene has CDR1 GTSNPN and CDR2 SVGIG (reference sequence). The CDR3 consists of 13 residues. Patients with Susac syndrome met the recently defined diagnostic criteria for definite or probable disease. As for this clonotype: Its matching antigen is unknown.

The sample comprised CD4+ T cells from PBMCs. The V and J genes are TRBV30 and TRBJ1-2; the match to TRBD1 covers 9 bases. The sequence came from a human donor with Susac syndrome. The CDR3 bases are TGTGCCAGATTACAGGGGGCTACCGGTGGCTACACCTTC. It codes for CARLQGATGGYTF.